This is a list of T cell receptor beta chains from one sample in a study of blood T cell repertoires in COVID-19. Produced via immunoSEQ multiplex PCR; TCRdb's table is partial and in-frame only. This table holds about 350,000 clones, roughly nine tenths found once. Sample: peripheral blood. All receptors come from a woman aged 60-75 years with COVID-19, enrolled during active disease. The CDR3 runs from the conserved cysteine through the conserved F or W. The order of the fields is V gene, D gene, J gene, clone size, CDR3 DNA, CDR3 protein. A D gene is named only where the DNA matches it firmly. Expanded clones are given a class, and other clones once, few, many or no size at all.

>TRBV9|TRBD1|TRBJ1-1|.
TGTGCCAGCAGCCCCCGGGGGACAGGGGTACGGAACACTGAAGCTTTCTTT
CASSPRGTGVRNTEAFF
>TRBV19|.|TRBJ1-6|.
TGTGCCAGTAGTAGAAGACAGGCTGTTAATTCACCCCTCCACTTT
CASSRRQAVNSPLHF
>TRBV7-2|.|TRBJ2-3|.
TGTGCCAGCAGGGAACAGGGTTGGGGCACAGATACGCAGTATTTT
CASREQGWGTDTQYF
>TRBV3-1/TRBV3-2|.|TRBJ2-5|.
TGTGCCAGCAGCCGCCGCGTCCGGGAGACCCAGTACTTC
CASSRRVRETQYF
>TRBV6-1|.|TRBJ1-2|.
TGTGCCAGCAGTGAAGGATCAGGGCTCTTCTATGGCTACACCTTC
CASSEGSGLFYGYTF
>TRBV3-1/TRBV3-2|.|TRBJ2-7|few
TGTGCCAGCAGCCAAGCATACGAGCAGTACTTC
CASSQAYEQYF
>TRBV18|.|TRBJ1-6|.
TGTGCCAGCTCACCAGGCAGTCAGAATTCACCCCTCCACTTT
CASSPGSQNSPLHF
>TRBV6-5|.|TRBJ2-3|.
TGTGCCAGCAGTTACTCAGGAAATCGGGGAGATACGCAGTATTTT
CASSYSGNRGDTQYF
>TRBV28|TRBD2|TRBJ2-7|.
TGTGCCAGCAGTTCGGGACTAGCGGAGGAGTTCTACGAGCAGTACTTC
CASSSGLAEEFYEQYF
>TRBV5-1|.|TRBJ2-3|.
TGCGCCAGCAGCTTTGCCGGGTATAACACAGATACGCAGTATTTT
CASSFAGYNTDTQYF
>TRBV10-2|TRBD1|TRBJ1-6|.
TGCGCCAGCAGCTGGGGACAGGGGACTTCACCCCTCCACTTT
CASSWGQGTSPLHF
>TRBV2|.|TRBJ2-7|.
TGTGCCAGCGGTACAGGGACACCGCCCTACGAGCAGTACTTC
CASGTGTPPYEQYF
>TRBV5-1|TRBD2|TRBJ2-3|.
TGCGCCAGCAGCGCTAGCGGGGGCCCAGATACGCAGTATTTT
CASSASGGPDTQYF
>TRBV18|TRBD1|TRBJ1-2|.
TGTGCCAGCTCACCACAGGGGGACAGGGTGTTCGGCTACACCTTC
CASSPQGDRVFGYTF
>TRBV7-9|TRBD2|TRBJ2-5|.
TGTGCCAGCAGCTTAGCAGTTAGCGGGGGGGCGGAAGAGACCCAGTACTTC
CASSLAVSGGAEETQYF
>TRBV7-8|.|TRBJ1-1|once
TGTGCCAGCAGCTTAGCGGCCCCGAGGGCTGAAGCTTTCTTT
CASSLAAPRAEAFF
>TRBV3-1/TRBV3-2|TRBD1|TRBJ1-1|.
TGTGCCAGCAGCCATAGGGACAGGTTAAACACTGAAGCTTTCTTT
CASSHRDRLNTEAFF
>TRBV11-3|.|TRBJ2-7|.
TGTGCCAGCAGCTTAGGGGGCCACTACGAGCAGTACTTC
CASSLGGHYEQYF
>TRBV7-9|.|TRBJ2-7|few
TGTGCCAGCAGCCGAGACTACGAGCAGTACTTC
CASSRDYEQYF
>TRBV7-9|TRBD1|TRBJ1-3|.
TGTGCCAGCACCCACGCGGCGTCAACGGCAGGGGGCGGTGGAAACACCATATATTTT
CASTHAASTAGGGGNTIYF
>TRBV30|.|TRBJ1-5|.
TGTGCCTGGAGTTCCGCAGGGGTTAGCAATCAGCCCCAGCATTTT
CAWSSAGVSNQPQHF
>TRBV5-4|TRBD2|TRBJ2-3|.
TGTGCCAGCAGCTTGGAGGCGGGGGGAGGGACAGATACGCAGTATTTT
CASSLEAGGGTDTQYF
>TRBV27|.|TRBJ1-2|.
TGTGCCAGCAGGACAGGTTCTCCTAACTATGGCTACACCTTC
CASRTGSPNYGYTF
>TRBV7-3|.|TRBJ2-5|.
TGTGCCAGCAGCTTATCTGCGGAAGAGACCCAGTACTTC
CASSLSAEETQYF
>TRBV2|.|TRBJ2-7|few
TGTGCCAGCAGTTGGGCAGGGACCTACGAGCAGTACTTC
CASSWAGTYEQYF
>TRBV3-1/TRBV3-2|.|TRBJ2-1|.
TGTGCCAGCAGCCCTGGGGAAAGGGGCAATGAGCAGTTCTTC
CASSPGERGNEQFF
>TRBV7-9|.|TRBJ2-5|.
TGTGCCAGCAGCGACCCCTATTGGGGGGACCAAGAGACCCAGTACTTC
CASSDPYWGDQETQYF